Each of the 23 T cell receptor beta chains below was sequenced from the same sample in a study of blood T cell repertoires in COVID-19. This table comes from immunoSEQ multiplex PCR, and its TCRdb copy is limited to in-frame clones, with some not included. This sample has 110,000 or so clones, with about 84% found just once. Sequenced sample: peripheral blood. These receptors were obtained from a man aged 60 to 69 with acute or convalescent COVID-19.

This clone was observed a few times. The rearrangement links TRBV4-2 to TRBJ2-2; no reliable D call. There are 12 residues in the CDR3. From germline, CDR1 is LGHNA and CDR2 YNFKEQ. V was clipped by 2 bases and J by 5 bases, with 3 bases between them. The CDR3 coding sequence is TGTGCCAGCAGCCAACCGACCGGGGAGCTGTTTTTT. Translated, it gives CASSQPTGELFF.

This clone was seen once. The gene calls are TRBV29-1 and TRBJ2-4; TRBD2 matches 7 bases. V gave up 6 bases and J gave up 6 bases; unmatched junction bases: 8. Germline V gives CDR1 SQVTM, CDR2 ANQGSEA. The CDR3 contains 13 residues. Written as DNA, the CDR3 is TGCAGCGTCCCGGGCCCGGGGGGAAACATTCAGTACTTC. This codes for CSVPGPGGNIQYF. Full variable domain (remainder filled in from reference TRBV29-1 and TRBJ2-4): SAVISQKPSRDICQRGTSLTIQCQVDSQVTMMFWYRQQPGQSLTLIATANQGSEATYESGFVIDKFPISRPNLTFSTLTVSNMSPEDSSIYLCSVPGPGGNIQYFGAGTRLSVL.

This chain joins TRBV7-8 and TRBJ2-1; 9 bases agree with TRBD2. Looked up from germline, CDR1 is SGHVS and CDR2 is FQNEAQ. The CDR3 extends over 12 amino acids. For the CDR3, the DNA is TGTGGGATACTAGCGGGCTACAATGAGCAGTTCTTC. This sequence encodes CGILAGYNEQFF.

This clone was seen a few times. The J gene is TRBJ2-2, the V gene TRBV28, with D unclear. The CDR3 is 14 residues long. CDR1 and CDR2 from the germline V gene are MDHEN and SYDVKM. V was trimmed by 3 bases and J by 6 bases, leaving 11 bases between them. The CDR3 sequence: CASSFLPTAGELFF. For the CDR3, the DNA is TGTGCCAGCAGTTTCCTCCCCACAGCCGGGGAGCTGTTTTTT.

This sequence joins TRBV29-1 and TRBJ2-3; a weak D match, TRBD2 (5 bases). Germline V CDR1 and CDR2: SQVTM, ANQGSEA. This CDR3 comprises 14 residues. Trimming shortened V by 1 base and J by 2 bases, and 10 bases separated the two germline ends. CDR3 DNA sequence: TGCAGCGTTGAAGGGGAGAGGGTCACAGATACGCAGTATTTT. Translated, it gives CSVEGERVTDTQYF.

The rearrangement links TRBV28 to TRBJ1-4; 7 bases align to TRBD1. Trimming took 6 bases from V and 9 from J; bases not matched to a gene: 13. This CDR3 is 15 amino acids long. Per the germline V gene, CDR1 is MDHEN and CDR2 is SYDVKM. CDR3 region: CASSSLTGLTKKLFF. The CDR3 region has the DNA TGTGCCAGCAGCTCTCTGACAGGGCTAACGAAAAAACTGTTTTTT. Filled out from reference TRBV28 and TRBJ1-4, the complete variable domain reads DVKVTQSSRYLVKRTGEKVFLECVQDMDHENMFWYRQDPGLGLRLIYFSYDVKMKEKGDIPEGYSVSREKKERFSLILESASTNQTSMYLCASSSLTGLTKKLFFGSGTQLSVL.

The rearrangement links TRBV10-3 to TRBJ2-1; 15 bases match TRBD2. This CDR3 comprises 14 residues. Germline V gives CDR1 ENHRY, CDR2 SYGVKD. The ends lost 4 bases at V and 10 bases at J; junction bases unmatched: 2. The CDR3 DNA is TGTGCCATCAGTGGGACTAGCGGGAGGGGCGAGCAGTTCTTC. It specifies CAISGTSGRGEQFF.

The chain employs TRBV6-2 or TRBV6-3 and TRBJ1-5, with 8 positions matching TRBD1. This CDR3 spans 14 amino acids. Germline V gene sequence: CDR1 MNHEY, CDR2 SVGEGT. The V gene end was trimmed by 5 bases and the J gene end by 6 bases; junction bases not matched to a gene: 6. In DNA, the CDR3 is TGTGCCAGCAGTGACAGGGGATACGGTCAGCCCCAGCATTTT. It specifies CASSDRGYGQPQHF.

The chain has TRBV27 and TRBJ1-1; TRBD1 is a possible D gene (5 bases). Looked up from germline, CDR1 is MNHEY and CDR2 is SMNVEV (reference sequence). Trimming stripped 0 bases from V and 5 bases from J, with 19 bases between. This CDR3 comprises 17 residues. CDR3 DNA: TGTGCCAGCAGTTTATCGAGGGCCCGGGGGGTGCCTACTGAAGCTTTCTTT. It translates to CASSLSRARGVPTEAFF.

The chain employs TRBV19 and TRBJ2-1; 7 bases are a match to TRBD1. Trimming removed 4 bases from V and 9 bases from J; junction bases left unmatched: 6. Per germline, CDR1 LNHDA and CDR2 SQIVND (reference sequence). The CDR3 runs to 13 residues. CDR3: CASSRSQGPEQFF. The CDR3 coding sequence is TGTGCCAGTAGTAGGTCACAGGGGCCTGAGCAGTTCTTC.

This chain links TRBV4-3 with TRBJ2-7; D gene ambiguous. V was cut by 1 base and J by 4 bases, with 11 bases left in between. The CDR3 loop spans 14 amino acids. Germline values: CDR1 LGHNA, CDR2 YSLEER. The DNA for the CDR3 is TGCGCCAGCAGCCAAGTTGGCTCAGGATACGAGCAGTACTTC. Its translation: CASSQVGSGYEQYF.

The chain couples TRBV7-8 to TRBJ2-3; possibly TRBD1 for D (5 bases). This CDR3 is 15 amino acids long. The germline V gene has CDR1 SGHVS and CDR2 FQNEAQ. V was cut by 8 bases and J by 1 base, with 16 bases left in between. Here the CDR3 reads CASSTKGRGTDTQYF. The CDR3 coding sequence is TGTGCCAGCTCTACGAAAGGCAGGGGCACAGATACGCAGTATTTT.

This chain links TRBV18 with TRBJ1-2; 7 bases align to TRBD1. Germline values: CDR1 KGHSH, CDR2 LQKENI. The junction had 9 bases not matched to a gene; V was cut back by 2 bases and J by 3 bases. The CDR3 extends over 16 amino acids. The DNA of the CDR3 is TGTGCCAGCTCACCAAACAGGGGTGACAGATACTATGGCTACACCTTC. It specifies CASSPNRGDRYYGYTF. Drawing the rest from reference TRBV18 and TRBJ1-2, the complete variable domain is NAGVMQNPRHLVRRRGQEARLRCSPMKGHSHVYWYRQLPEEGLKFMVYLQKENIIDESGMPKERFSAEFPKEGPSILRIQQVVRGDSAAYFCASSPNRGDRYYGYTFGSGTRLTVV.

The V call is TRBV7-3, the J call TRBJ1-1; D perhaps matches TRBD1 (6 bases). The ends were cut back, 4 bases at V and 6 bases at J, with 15 bases in the middle. CDR1 is SGHTA, CDR2 FQGTGA, per germline. The CDR3 loop spans 14 amino acids. The CDR3: CASSSQGQGAEAFF. The CDR3 DNA sequence: TGTGCCAGCAGCTCGCAGGGGCAAGGGGCTGAAGCTTTCTTT. Full variable domain (outside the CDR3, taken from reference TRBV7-3 and TRBJ1-1): GAGVSQTPSNKVTEKGKYVELRCDPISGHTALYWYRQSLGQGPEFLIYFQGTGAADDSGLPNDRFFAVRPEGSVSTLKIQRTERGDSAVYLCASSSQGQGAEAFFGQGTRLTVV.

V usage is TRBV4-3 and J usage is TRBJ2-3; possibly TRBD2 for D (6 bases). V gave up 0 bases and J gave up 2 bases, with 12 bases separating them. The CDR3 consists of 16 residues. CDR1 is LGHNA, CDR2 YSLEER, per germline. The CDR3 loop reads CASSQDSAGLTDTQYF. DNA for the CDR3: TGCGCCAGCAGCCAAGATTCAGCGGGCCTCACAGATACGCAGTATTTT.

The rearrangement joins TRBV28 to TRBJ2-7; D is undetermined. The V gene's germline CDR1 is MDHEN and CDR2 SYDVKM. The V end lost 6 bases, the J end lost 5 bases, and 8 bases lay between the germline ends. The length of the CDR3 is 11 residues. DNA for the CDR3: TGTGCCAGCAGGACGGAGCACGAGCAGTACTTC. It encodes CASRTEHEQYF.

The chain couples TRBV5-6 to TRBJ2-5; TRBD2 aligns across 10 bases. The V segment lost 5 bases and the J segment 5 bases; nucleotides outside the gene matches: 12. Germline-derived CDR1 and CDR2 are SGHDT and YYEEEE. CDR3 length: 16 residues. This CDR3 reads CASSSPGAGGLETQYF. In nucleotides, the CDR3 is TGTGCCAGCAGTTCCCCGGGAGCGGGAGGGCTTGAGACCCAGTACTTC.

The chain joins TRBV24-1 to TRBJ2-1, with TRBD2 identical over 8 bases. The CDR3 length is 17 residues. Germline-derived CDR1 and CDR2 are KGHDR and SFDVKD. The V segment lost 3 bases and the J segment 0 bases; nucleotides outside the gene matches: 6. The chain's CDR3 is CATSDSGRAYSYNEQFF. DNA for the CDR3: TGTGCCACCAGTGATAGCGGGAGAGCTTACTCCTACAATGAGCAGTTCTTC.

This clone has just one count. The rearrangement links TRBV7-8 to TRBJ1-2; 10 bases are shared with TRBD1. This CDR3 contains 16 residues. CDR1 and CDR2 (germline): SGHVS, FQNEAQ. With 10 bases clipped from V and 6 bases from J, the junction kept 17 bases outside the gene matches. The CDR3: CATIRGPGQGTDGYTF. In DNA form, the CDR3 reads TGTGCCACCATTCGGGGACCGGGACAGGGGACCGATGGCTACACCTTC.

The chain is built from TRBV5-6 and TRBJ1-2, with unresolved D. V lost 2 bases, J lost 11 bases, and 22 bases lay in between. Germline CDR1 and CDR2: SGHDT and YYEEEE. The length of the CDR3 is 15 residues. The CDR3 DNA sequence: TGTGCCAGCAGCTTCTATGCCAAGGGAGTTCTAGGTTACACCTTC. Translated, it gives CASSFYAKGVLGYTF.

The chain recombines TRBV6-2 or TRBV6-3 with TRBJ1-4; the D gene is possibly TRBD1 (6 bases). The CDR3 has 16 residues. Trimming took 0 bases from V and 10 from J, leaving 18 bases between them. Germline V gene lookup returns CDR1 MNHEY and CDR2 SVGEGT. CDR3 coding DNA: TGTGCCAGCAGTTACTCCGACAGGCGAGAAATAGGAAAACTGTTTTTT. This gives the protein CASSYSDRREIGKLFF.

J is TRBJ2-7 and V is TRBV28; 7 bases align to TRBD1. The CDR3 is made up of 17 amino acids. The V gene's germline CDR1 is MDHEN and CDR2 SYDVKM. J was trimmed by 0 bases and V by 3 bases; bases with no gene match: 11. This CDR3 reads CASSFLGDSFLSYEQYF. The CDR3, as DNA: TGTGCCAGCAGTTTTTTAGGGGACAGCTTTCTCTCCTACGAGCAGTACTTC.

This chain connects TRBV21-1 to TRBJ2-1; TRBD1 was called by the table and not checked on the DNA. TRBV21-1 is described as a pseudogene. CDR3 length: 11 residues. The CDR3 sequence is CATSGGCEQFF. For the CDR3, the DNA is TGTGCCACTTCAGGGGGCTGCGAGCAGTTCTTC.